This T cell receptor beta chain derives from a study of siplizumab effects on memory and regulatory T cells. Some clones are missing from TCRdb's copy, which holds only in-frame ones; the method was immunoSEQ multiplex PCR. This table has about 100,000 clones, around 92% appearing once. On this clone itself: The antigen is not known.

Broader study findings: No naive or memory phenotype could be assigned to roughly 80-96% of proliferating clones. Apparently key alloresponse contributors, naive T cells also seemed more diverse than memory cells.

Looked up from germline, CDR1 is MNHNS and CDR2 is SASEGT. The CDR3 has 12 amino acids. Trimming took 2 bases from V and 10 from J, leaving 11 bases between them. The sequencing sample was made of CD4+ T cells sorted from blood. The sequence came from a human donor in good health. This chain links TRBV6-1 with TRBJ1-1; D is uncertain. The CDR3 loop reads CASSEIVLVAFF. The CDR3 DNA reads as TGTGCCAGCAGTGAAATCGTATTGGTAGCTTTCTTT.